This entry describes one T cell receptor (beta chain). Its target is not known. The data are from a study of T cell responses to AZD1222 COVID-19 vaccine. Study-level results: Among those given AZD1222, only five to seven were seropositive at baseline. It should be noted that donors were predominantly white British and more often female, and clonal diversity was possibly underestimated.

The CDR3 runs to 15 residues. CDR1 and CDR2 (germline): SGHTA, FQGNSA. Trimming took off 2 bases at V and 6 bases at J, with 14 bases between the two ends. TCRdb's copy holds only in-frame clones and misses some; the assay was immunoSEQ multiplex PCR. Seen here are 84,000 or so clones, 80% to 90% observed once, and the top ten hold approximately 7.9%. The rearrangement links TRBV7-2 to TRBJ1-3; unclear D gene. The clonotype comes from an adult in good health. Here the sequenced sample was peripheral blood, taken on day 0 of AZD1222 vaccination. CDR3 loop: CASSLSLGFENTIYF. In DNA form, the CDR3 reads TGTGCCAGCAGCTTATCCTTGGGGTTTGAAAACACCATATATTTT. The whole variable domain, remainder taken from reference TRBV7-2 and TRBJ1-3, is GAGVSQSPSNKVTEKGKDVELRCDPISGHTALYWYRQSLGQGLEFLIYFQGNSAPDKSGLPSDRFSAERTGGSVSTLTIQRTQQEDSAVYLCASSLSLGFENTIYFGEGSWLTVV.